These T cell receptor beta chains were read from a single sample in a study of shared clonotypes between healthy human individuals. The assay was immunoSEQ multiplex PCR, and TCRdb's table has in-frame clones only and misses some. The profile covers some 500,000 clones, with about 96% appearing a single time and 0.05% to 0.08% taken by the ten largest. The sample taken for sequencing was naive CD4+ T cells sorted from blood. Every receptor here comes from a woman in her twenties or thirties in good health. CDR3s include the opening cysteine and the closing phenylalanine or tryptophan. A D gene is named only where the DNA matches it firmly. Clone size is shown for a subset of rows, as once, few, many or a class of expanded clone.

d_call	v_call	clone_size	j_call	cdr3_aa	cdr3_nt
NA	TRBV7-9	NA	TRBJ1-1	CASSLVSVGVTEAFF	TGTGCCAGCAGCTTAGTCTCGGTCGGGGTCACTGAAGCTTTCTTT
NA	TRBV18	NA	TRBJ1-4	CASSPSGGRNEKLFF	TGTGCCAGCTCACCATCCGGGGGGCGGAATGAAAAACTGTTTTTT
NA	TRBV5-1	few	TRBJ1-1	CASSLARADEAFF	TGCGCCAGCAGCTTGGCCCGGGCCGATGAAGCTTTCTTT
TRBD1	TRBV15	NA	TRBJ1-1	CATSRTVTGGKAFF	TGTGCCACCAGCAGAACAGTAACAGGGGGTAAAGCTTTCTTT
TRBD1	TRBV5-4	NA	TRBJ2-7	CASSWTGSSYEQYF	TGTGCCAGCAGCTGGACAGGTAGCTCCTACGAGCAGTACTTC
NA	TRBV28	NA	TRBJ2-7	CASSTTTTDRTYEQYF	TGTGCCAGCAGTACCACTACAACAGACAGGACCTACGAGCAGTACTTC
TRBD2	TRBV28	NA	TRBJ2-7	CASSLQREYEQYF	TGTGCCAGCAGTTTGCAGCGGGAATACGAGCAGTACTTC
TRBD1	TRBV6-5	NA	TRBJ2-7	CASSYSPQGYEQYF	TGTGCCAGCAGTTACTCTCCACAGGGGTACGAGCAGTACTTC
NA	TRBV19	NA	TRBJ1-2	CASIGRTLYGYTF	TGTGCCAGTATTGGGAGGACTCTCTACGGCTACACCTTC
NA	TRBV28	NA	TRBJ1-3	CASRSADISGNTIYF	TGTGCCAGCAGGTCCGCGGACATCTCTGGAAACACCATATATTTT
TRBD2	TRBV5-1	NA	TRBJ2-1	CASSLTSGSRDEQFF	TGCGCCAGCAGCTTGACTAGCGGGAGTCGAGATGAGCAGTTCTTC
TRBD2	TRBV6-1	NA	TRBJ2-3	CATQPSGSKTDTQYF	TGTGCCACCCAACCTAGCGGGAGTAAAACAGATACGCAGTATTTT
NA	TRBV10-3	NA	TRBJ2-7	CAISEIKVYPYEQYF	TGTGCCATCAGTGAGATAAAAGTTTATCCCTACGAGCAGTACTTC
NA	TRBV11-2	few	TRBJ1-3	CASSLTDSGNTIYF	TGTGCCAGCAGCTTAACGGACTCTGGAAACACCATATATTTT
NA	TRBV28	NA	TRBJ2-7	CASSFFGGSRYEQYF	TGTGCCAGCAGTTTTTTCGGGGGCTCTCGGTACGAGCAGTACTTC
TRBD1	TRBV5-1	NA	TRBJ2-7	CASSLRQGIETYEQYF	TGCGCCAGCTCTCTCCGACAGGGGATAGAAACCTACGAGCAGTACTTC
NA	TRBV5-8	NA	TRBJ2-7	CASSLAPGVQYEQYF	TGTGCCAGCAGCTTGGCACCGGGAGTCCAGTACGAGCAGTACTTC
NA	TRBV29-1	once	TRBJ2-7	CSARTLGASYEQYF	TGCAGCGCTCGCACTCTTGGGGCCTCCTACGAGCAGTACTTC
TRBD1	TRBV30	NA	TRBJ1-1	CAWSVHGTGEAFF	TGTGCCTGGAGTGTACATGGGACAGGAGAAGCTTTCTTT
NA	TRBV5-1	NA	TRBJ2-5	CASSLVVDQETQYF	TGCGCCAGCAGCTTGGTGGTGGACCAAGAGACCCAGTACTTC
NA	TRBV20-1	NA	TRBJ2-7	CSAQGLGEQYF	TGCAGTGCGCAGGGGCTTGGCGAGCAGTACTTC
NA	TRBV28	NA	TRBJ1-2	CAISQGPLLANYGYTF	TGTGCCATCTCCCAGGGGCCCCTTTTGGCTAACTATGGCTACACCTTC
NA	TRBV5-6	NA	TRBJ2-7	CASSLMSYEQYF	TGTGCCAGCAGCTTAATGTCCTACGAGCAGTACTTC
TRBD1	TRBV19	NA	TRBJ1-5	CASRGQEGQPQHF	TGTGCCAGTAGGGGACAGGAGGGTCAGCCCCAGCATTTT
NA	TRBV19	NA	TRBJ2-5	CASSTRTAGTQYF	TGTGCCAGTAGCACGAGAACCGCGGGGACCCAGTACTTC
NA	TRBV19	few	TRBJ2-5	CASSIRETQYF	TGTGCCAGTAGTATACGTGAGACCCAGTACTTC
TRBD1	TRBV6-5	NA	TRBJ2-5	CASSFTGTGRETQYF	TGTGCCAGCAGTTTCACGGGGACAGGGAGAGAGACCCAGTACTTC
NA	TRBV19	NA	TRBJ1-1	CASSSTGTGNTEAFF	TGTGCCAGTAGTTCCACCGGGACGGGGAACACTGAAGCTTTCTTT
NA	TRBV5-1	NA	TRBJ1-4	CASSSQGSVGEKLFF	TGCGCCAGCAGCTCCCAGGGTTCAGTAGGTGAAAAACTGTTTTTT
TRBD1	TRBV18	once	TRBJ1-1	CASSLEDRGNSQAFF	TGTGCCAGCTCACTTGAGGACAGGGGAAATAGTCAAGCTTTCTTT
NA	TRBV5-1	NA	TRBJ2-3	CASSFVPGGGPDTQYF	TGCGCCAGCAGCTTTGTCCCAGGGGGAGGGCCCGATACGCAGTATTTT
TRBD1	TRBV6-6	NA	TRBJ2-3	CASSDRGGLADTQYF	TGTGCCAGCAGTGACAGGGGGGGGTTGGCAGATACGCAGTATTTT
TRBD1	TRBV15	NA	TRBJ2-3	CATSRGQRDRGDTQYF	TGTGCCACCAGCAGAGGCCAAAGGGACAGGGGAGATACGCAGTATTTT
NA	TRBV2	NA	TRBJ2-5	CASDYPGQGQETQYF	TGTGCCAGTGATTACCCCGGGCAAGGGCAAGAGACCCAGTACTTC
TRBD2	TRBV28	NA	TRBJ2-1	CASSLIGIAGGINNEQFF	TGTGCCAGCAGTTTAATCGGAATAGCGGGAGGGATCAACAATGAGCAGTTCTTC
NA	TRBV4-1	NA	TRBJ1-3	CASSHPGRAGNTIYF	TGCGCCAGCAGCCACCCCGGCAGGGCTGGAAACACCATATATTTT
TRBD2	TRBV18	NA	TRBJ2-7	CASSPGGSIIYEQYF	TGTGCCAGCTCACCCGGCGGGAGTATCATCTACGAGCAGTACTTC
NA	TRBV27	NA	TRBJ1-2	CASSLYGGYGYTF	TGTGCCAGCAGTTTATATGGGGGCTATGGCTACACCTTC
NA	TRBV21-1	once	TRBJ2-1	CASSPWTGHNEQFF	TGTGCCAGCAGCCCGTGGACAGGCCACAATGAGCAGTTCTTC
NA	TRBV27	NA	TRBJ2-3	CASSLSNYVTDTQYF	TGTGCCAGCAGTTTATCTAACTACGTCACAGATACGCAGTATTTT
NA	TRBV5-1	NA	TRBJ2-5	CASSLGGPLETQYF	TGCGCCAGCAGCTTGGGAGGGCCGTTGGAGACCCAGTACTTC
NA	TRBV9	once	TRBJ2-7	CASSVGVPSYEQYF	TGTGCCAGCAGCGTAGGTGTCCCCTCCTACGAGCAGTACTTC